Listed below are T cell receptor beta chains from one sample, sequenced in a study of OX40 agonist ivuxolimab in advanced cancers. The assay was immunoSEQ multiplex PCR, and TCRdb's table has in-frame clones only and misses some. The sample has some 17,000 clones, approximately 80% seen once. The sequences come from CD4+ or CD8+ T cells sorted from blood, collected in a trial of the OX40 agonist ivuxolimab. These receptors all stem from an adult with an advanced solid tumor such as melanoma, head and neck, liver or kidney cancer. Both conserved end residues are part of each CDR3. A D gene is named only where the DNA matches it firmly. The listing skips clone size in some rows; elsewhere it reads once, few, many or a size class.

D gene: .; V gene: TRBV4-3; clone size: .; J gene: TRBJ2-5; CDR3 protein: CASSQNPIRDPRQETQYF; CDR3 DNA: TGCGCCAGCAGCCAAAACCCCATCCGGGACCCCCGGCAAGAGACCCAGTACTTC
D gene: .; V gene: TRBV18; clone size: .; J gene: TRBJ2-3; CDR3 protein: CASSRDFYTDTQYF; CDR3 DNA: TGTGCCAGCAGTAGGGACTTCTACACAGATACGCAGTATTTT
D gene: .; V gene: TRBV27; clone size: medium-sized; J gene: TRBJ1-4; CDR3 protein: CASSLRGDEKLFF; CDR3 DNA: TGTGCCAGCAGTTTACGCGGGGATGAAAAACTGTTTTTT
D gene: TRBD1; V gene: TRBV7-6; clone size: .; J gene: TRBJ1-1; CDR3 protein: CASSLEPGQGAKEAFF; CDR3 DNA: TGTGCCAGCAGCTTGGAACCGGGACAGGGGGCGAAGGAAGCTTTCTTT
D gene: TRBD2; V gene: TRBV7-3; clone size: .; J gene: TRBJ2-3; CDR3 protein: CASSLSAGVADTQYF; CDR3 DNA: TGTGCCAGCAGCTTAAGCGCGGGAGTGGCAGATACGCAGTATTTT
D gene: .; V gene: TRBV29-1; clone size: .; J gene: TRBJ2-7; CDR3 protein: CSAALGHKQYF; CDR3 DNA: TGCAGCGCTGCCTTGGGCCACAAGCAGTACTTC
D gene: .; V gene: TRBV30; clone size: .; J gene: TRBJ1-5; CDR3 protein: CAWSPAGLQTTNQPQHF; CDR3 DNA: TGTGCCTGGAGTCCCGCCGGATTACAAACGACTAATCAGCCCCAGCATTTT
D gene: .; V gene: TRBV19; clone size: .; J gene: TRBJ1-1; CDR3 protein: CASSSRRAGNTEAFF; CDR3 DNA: TGTGCCAGTAGTAGTCGGAGGGCGGGAAACACTGAAGCTTTCTTT
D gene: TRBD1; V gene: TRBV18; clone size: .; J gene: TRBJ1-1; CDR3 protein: CASSPTPTGSEAFF; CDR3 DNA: TGTGCCAGCTCACCCACTCCGACAGGGTCTGAAGCTTTCTTT
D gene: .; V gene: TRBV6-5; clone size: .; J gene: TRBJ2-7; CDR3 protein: CASSSLRDSYEQYF; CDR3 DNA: TGTGCCAGCAGCTCCCTAAGGGATTCCTACGAGCAGTACTTC
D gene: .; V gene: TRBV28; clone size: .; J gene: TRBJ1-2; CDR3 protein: CASSLGDLSYGYTF; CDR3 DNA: TGTGCCAGCAGCTTGGGGGATCTTAGCTATGGCTACACCTTC
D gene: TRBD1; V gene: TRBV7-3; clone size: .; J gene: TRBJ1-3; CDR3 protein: CASSSDRVGGRSGNTIYF; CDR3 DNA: TGTGCCAGCAGCTCTGACAGGGTTGGGGGTCGCTCTGGAAACACCATATATTTT
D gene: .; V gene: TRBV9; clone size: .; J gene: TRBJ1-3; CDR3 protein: CASSAAGNSGNTIYF; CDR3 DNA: TGTGCCAGCAGCGCCGCGGGGAACTCTGGAAACACCATATATTTT
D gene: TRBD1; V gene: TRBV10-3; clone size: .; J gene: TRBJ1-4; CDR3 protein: CASQGQNNEKLFF; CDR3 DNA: TGTGCCTCCCAGGGACAGAATAATGAAAAACTGTTTTTT
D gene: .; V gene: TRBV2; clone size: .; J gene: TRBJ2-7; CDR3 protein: CASSLRTGYEQYF; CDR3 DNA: TGTGCCAGCAGCCTCAGGACGGGGTACGAGCAGTACTTC
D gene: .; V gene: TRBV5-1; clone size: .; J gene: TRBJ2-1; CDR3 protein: CASSWRGVFDEQFF; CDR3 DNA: TGCGCCAGCAGCTGGAGAGGTGTATTCGATGAGCAGTTCTTC
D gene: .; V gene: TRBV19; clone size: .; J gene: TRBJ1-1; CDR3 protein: CASSIEVGGEAFF; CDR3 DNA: TGTGCCAGTAGTATAGAAGTGGGGGGCGAAGCTTTCTTT
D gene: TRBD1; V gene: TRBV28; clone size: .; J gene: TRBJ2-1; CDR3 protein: CASRHSRTGGGNEQFF; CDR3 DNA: TGTGCCAGCAGACATTCTCGGACAGGGGGCGGGAATGAGCAGTTCTTC
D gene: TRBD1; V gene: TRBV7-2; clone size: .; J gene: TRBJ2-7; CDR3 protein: CASSQRDRDEQYF; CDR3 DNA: TGTGCCAGCAGCCAACGGGACAGGGACGAGCAGTACTTC
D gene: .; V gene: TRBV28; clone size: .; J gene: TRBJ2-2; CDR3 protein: CASTQSGGNTGELFF; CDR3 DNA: TGTGCCAGCACCCAAAGCGGCGGCAACACCGGGGAGCTGTTTTTT
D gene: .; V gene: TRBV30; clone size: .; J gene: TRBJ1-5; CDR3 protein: CAWTKSFNQPQHF; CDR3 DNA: TGTGCCTGGACGAAGTCATTCAATCAGCCCCAGCATTTT
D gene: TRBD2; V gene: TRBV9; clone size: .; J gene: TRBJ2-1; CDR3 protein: CASSMTGTTSYEQFF; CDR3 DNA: TGTGCCAGCAGCATGACCGGGACTACATCATATGAGCAGTTCTTC
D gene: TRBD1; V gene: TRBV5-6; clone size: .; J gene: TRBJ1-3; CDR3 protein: CASSLFQTGASGNTIYF; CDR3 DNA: TGTGCCAGCAGCTTGTTCCAGACAGGGGCCTCTGGAAACACCATATATTTT
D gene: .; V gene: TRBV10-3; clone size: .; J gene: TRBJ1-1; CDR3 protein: CAISESNRLYTEAFF; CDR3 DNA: TGTGCCATCAGTGAGTCAAACAGGTTATACACTGAAGCTTTCTTT
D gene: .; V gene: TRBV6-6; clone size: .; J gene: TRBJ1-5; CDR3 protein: CASSRTAGNQPQHF; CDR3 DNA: TGTGCCAGCAGTCGAACGGCAGGCAATCAGCCCCAGCATTTT
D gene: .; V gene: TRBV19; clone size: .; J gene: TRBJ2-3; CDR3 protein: CASSPRGAADTQYF; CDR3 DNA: TGTGCCAGTTCTCCCCGGGGGGCGGCAGATACGCAGTATTTT
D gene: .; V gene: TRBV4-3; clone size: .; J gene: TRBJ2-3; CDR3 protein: CASSQGIDSSTDTQYF; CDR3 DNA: TGCGCCAGCAGCCAAGGGATCGACTCTAGCACAGATACGCAGTATTTT
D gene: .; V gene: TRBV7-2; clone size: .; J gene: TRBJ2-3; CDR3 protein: CASSGRLGGTDTQYF; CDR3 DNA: TGTGCCAGCAGCGGGAGGCTTGGGGGCACAGATACGCAGTATTTT
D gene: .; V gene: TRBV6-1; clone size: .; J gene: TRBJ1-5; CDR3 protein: CATSVWKSNQPQHF; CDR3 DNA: TGTGCCACCTCCGTCTGGAAATCCAATCAGCCCCAGCATTTT
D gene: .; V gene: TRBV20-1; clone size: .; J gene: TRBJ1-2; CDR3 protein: CSASPQGGYTF; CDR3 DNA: TGCAGTGCTAGCCCCCAGGGGGGCTACACCTTC
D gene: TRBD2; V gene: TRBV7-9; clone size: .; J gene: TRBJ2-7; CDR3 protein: CASSLETSGSTTYEQYF; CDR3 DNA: TGTGCCAGCAGCTTAGAAACTAGCGGGAGTACAACCTACGAGCAGTACTTC
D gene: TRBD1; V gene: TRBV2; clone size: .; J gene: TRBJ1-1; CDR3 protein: CASSRDHRNRGTEAFF; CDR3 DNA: TGTGCCAGCAGTAGAGATCACCGGAACAGGGGCACTGAAGCTTTCTTT
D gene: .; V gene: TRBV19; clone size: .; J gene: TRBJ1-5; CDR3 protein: CASSIVAGTQPQHF; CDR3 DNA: TGTGCCAGTAGTATAGTTGCAGGTACTCAGCCCCAGCATTTT
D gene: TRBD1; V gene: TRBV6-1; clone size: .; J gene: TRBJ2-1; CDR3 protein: CASSAGTGGDNEQFF; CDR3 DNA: TGTGCCAGCAGTGCCGGGACAGGGGGGGACAATGAGCAGTTCTTC
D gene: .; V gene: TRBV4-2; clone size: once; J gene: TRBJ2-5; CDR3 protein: CASSRSSTQETQYF; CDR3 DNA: TGTGCCAGCAGCAGATCGAGTACCCAAGAGACCCAGTACTTC
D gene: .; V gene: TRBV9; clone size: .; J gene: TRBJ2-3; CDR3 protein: CASSGGPSTDTQYF; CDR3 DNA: TGTGCCAGCAGTGGGGGGCCAAGCACAGATACGCAGTATTTT
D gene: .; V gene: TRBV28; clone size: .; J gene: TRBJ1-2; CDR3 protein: CASMVPPDYGYTF; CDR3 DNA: TGTGCCAGCATGGTCCCTCCCGACTATGGCTACACCTTC
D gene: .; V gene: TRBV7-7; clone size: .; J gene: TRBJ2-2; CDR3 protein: CASSLSSGNTGELFF; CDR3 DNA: TGTGCCAGCAGCTTATCGAGCGGGAACACCGGGGAGCTGTTTTTT
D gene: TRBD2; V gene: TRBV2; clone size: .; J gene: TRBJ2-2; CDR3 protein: CASSDIAGGVTGELFF; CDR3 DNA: TGTGCCAGCAGTGATATAGCGGGGGGCGTCACCGGGGAGCTGTTTTTT
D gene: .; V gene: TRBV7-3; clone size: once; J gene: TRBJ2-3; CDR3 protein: CASSFPGGDTQYF; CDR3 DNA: TGTGCCAGCAGCTTTCCAGGAGGAGATACGCAGTATTTT
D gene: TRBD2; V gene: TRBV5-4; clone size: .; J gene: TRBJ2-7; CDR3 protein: CASSLASSGISYEQYF; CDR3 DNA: TGTGCCAGCAGCTTGGCTTCTAGCGGTATCTCCTACGAGCAGTACTTC
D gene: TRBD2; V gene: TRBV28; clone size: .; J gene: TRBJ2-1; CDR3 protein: CASSVAGVRYEQFF; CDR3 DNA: TGTGCCAGCAGTGTCGCGGGAGTAAGGTATGAGCAGTTCTTC
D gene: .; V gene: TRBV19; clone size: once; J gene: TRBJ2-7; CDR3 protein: CASTPGGLYEQYF; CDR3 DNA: TGTGCCAGTACCCCAGGGGGACTCTACGAGCAGTACTTC
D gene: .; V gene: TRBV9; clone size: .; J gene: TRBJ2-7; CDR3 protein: CASSGDGQLSYEQYF; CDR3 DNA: TGTGCCAGCAGCGGGGACGGACAGCTGTCCTACGAGCAGTACTTC
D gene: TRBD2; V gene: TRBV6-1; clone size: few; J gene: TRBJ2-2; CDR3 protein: CASSGGGNTGELFF; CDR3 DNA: TGTGCCAGCAGCGGGGGGGGCAACACCGGGGAGCTGTTTTTT
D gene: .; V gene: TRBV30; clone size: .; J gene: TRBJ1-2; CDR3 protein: CAWSRVGHYGYTF; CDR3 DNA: TGTGCCTGGAGCCGGGTGGGTCACTATGGCTACACCTTC
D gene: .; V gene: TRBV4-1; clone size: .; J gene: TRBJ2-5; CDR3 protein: CASSQDGLNQETQYF; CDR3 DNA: TGCGCCAGCAGCCAAGACGGCCTAAACCAAGAGACCCAGTACTTC
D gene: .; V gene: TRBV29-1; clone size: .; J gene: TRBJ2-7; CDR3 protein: CSVDGGTVYEQYF; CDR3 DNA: TGCAGCGTTGACGGAGGGACAGTCTACGAGCAGTACTTC
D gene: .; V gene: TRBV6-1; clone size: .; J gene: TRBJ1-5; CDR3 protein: CATWGGTYSNQPQHF; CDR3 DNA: TGTGCCACCTGGGGGGGGACCTATAGCAATCAGCCCCAGCATTTT
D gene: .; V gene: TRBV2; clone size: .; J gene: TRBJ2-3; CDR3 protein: CASSRSTDTQYF; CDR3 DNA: TGTGCCAGCAGCCGGAGCACAGATACGCAGTATTTT
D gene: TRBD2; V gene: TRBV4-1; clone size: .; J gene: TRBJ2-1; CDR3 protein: CASSQGLAGGSNEQFF; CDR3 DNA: TGCGCCAGCAGCCAAGGACTAGCGGGAGGTTCAAATGAGCAGTTCTTC
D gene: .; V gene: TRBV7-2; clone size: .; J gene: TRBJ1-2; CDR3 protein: CASSLEGIRGGYTF; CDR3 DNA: TGTGCCAGCAGCTTAGAAGGGATCAGGGGCGGCTACACCTTC
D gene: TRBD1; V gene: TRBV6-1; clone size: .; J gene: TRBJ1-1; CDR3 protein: CASSVIQGPEAFF; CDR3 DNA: TGTGCCAGCAGTGTGATACAGGGGCCTGAAGCTTTCTTT
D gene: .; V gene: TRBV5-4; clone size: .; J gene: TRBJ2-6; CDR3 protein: CASSLGHQSSGANVLTF; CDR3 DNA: TGTGCCAGCAGCTTGGGGCACCAGAGCTCTGGGGCCAACGTCCTGACTTTC